Shown below are 26 T cell receptor beta chains from a single sample sequenced in a study of blood T cell repertoires in COVID-19. The method was immunoSEQ multiplex PCR; TCRdb's version includes in-frame clones alone and lacks a portion of them. The sample holds about 220,000 clones, approximately 83% seen once. The sequenced sample was PBMCs or T cells enriched from blood (not recorded which). All receptors come from an older woman who had recovered from COVID-19.

This clone was counted a few times. This chain connects TRBV7-8 to TRBJ2-7, with D perhaps TRBD2 (5 bases). Germline V gene data show CDR1 as SGHVS and CDR2 as FQNEAQ. The CDR3 has 15 amino acids. V was pared by 5 bases and J by 4 bases, with 18 bases between. This CDR3 reads CASSNPSDSWYEQYF. The CDR3, as DNA: TGTGCCAGCAGCAACCCATCGGACTCCTGGTACGAGCAGTACTTC.

The V and J genes are TRBV3-1 (or the pseudogene TRBV3-2) and TRBJ1-5, with TRBD1 matching over 9 bases. CDR1 is LGHDT and CDR2 is YNNKEL in the germline V gene (reference sequence). The CDR3 spans 14 residues. V lost 5 bases and J lost 5; bases outside the gene matches: 4. CDR3 protein: CASSSTGGDQPQHF. The CDR3 coding sequence is TGTGCCAGCAGCTCCACAGGGGGCGATCAGCCCCAGCATTTT.

In its sample, this clone was seen once. The chain uses TRBV27 and TRBJ2-3; TRBD2 might be the D (6 bases). V was trimmed by 4 bases and J by 1 base, leaving 15 bases between them. The CDR3 loop spans 16 amino acids. Germline lookup yields CDR1 MNHEY and CDR2 SMNVEV (reference sequence). Here the CDR3 reads CASSSGPGERTDTQYF. Here the CDR3 DNA reads TGTGCCAGCAGTTCCGGGCCGGGGGAACGCACAGATACGCAGTATTTT.

The gene calls are TRBV27 and TRBJ1-2; D is unclear. The CDR3 covers 13 residues. CDR1 is MNHEY and CDR2 is SMNVEV in the germline V gene (reference sequence). Trimming removed 5 bases at V and 1 base at J, with 8 bases between. The CDR3 loop reads CASSPADNYGYTF. CDR3 nucleotides: TGTGCCAGCAGTCCCGCAGATAACTATGGCTACACCTTC.

The rearrangement uses TRBV6-5 and TRBJ1-2; D is unclear. Germline values: CDR1 MNHEY, CDR2 SVGAGI. With 0 bases removed from V and 1 base from J, the gap between germline ends came to 9 bases. This CDR3 contains 15 residues. The CDR3 nucleotides are TGTGCCAGCAGTTACTCGACGCAGGATAACTATGGCTACACCTTC. Protein: CASSYSTQDNYGYTF.

The chain carries TRBV12-3 or TRBV12-4 and TRBJ1-1, with D possibly being TRBD1 (5 bases). The CDR3 is 12 amino acids. Trimming pared 4 bases from V and 8 bases from J, leaving 11 bases between. The CDR3 spells CASSSQGPEAFF. CDR3 nucleotide sequence: TGTGCCAGCAGTTCCCAGGGTCCCGAAGCTTTCTTT.

The genes are TRBV3-1 (or the pseudogene TRBV3-2) and TRBJ2-6, with D perhaps TRBD1 (6 bases). This CDR3 comprises 18 residues. CDR1 and CDR2 (germline): LGHDT, YNNKEL (reference sequence). V lost 1 base and J lost 1, with 14 bases in between. The CDR3 coding sequence is TGTGCCAGCAGCCAAGTTGGCGGCAGGGGATCTGGGGCCAACGTCCTGACTTTC. Translation gives CASSQVGGRGSGANVLTF.

This chain links TRBV6-5 with TRBJ1-3, with D unresolved. The V gene's germline CDR1 is MNHEY and CDR2 SVGAGI. The V gene lost 6 bases and the J gene lost 2 bases, with 14 bases spanning the gap. There are 15 residues in the CDR3. CDR3 amino acids: CASRPTRATGNTIYF. CDR3 nucleotides: TGTGCCAGCAGACCAACGAGGGCTACTGGAAACACCATATATTTT.

The rearrangement uses TRBV29-1 and TRBJ2-7, with 11 bases that match TRBD1. Germline loops: CDR1 SQVTM, CDR2 ANQGSEA. The CDR3 loop spans 15 amino acids. The V and J ends lost 7 bases and 2 bases, in that order; junction bases with no gene match: 10. CDR3 in DNA: TGCAGCGCCTCCGGGACAGGGGGTAGGACCTACGAGCAGTACTTC. It translates to CSASGTGGRTYEQYF.

V is TRBV7-9 and J is TRBJ2-7, with 9 bases aligning to TRBD1. Trimming at V came to 5 bases and at J to 5 bases, leaving 7 bases not matched to a gene. The CDR3 has 14 residues. Germline V gene lookup returns CDR1 SEHNR and CDR2 FQNEAQ (reference sequence). Here the CDR3 DNA reads TGTGCCAGCAGCGCGAACAGGGGGCAGGACGAGCAGTACTTC. This codes for CASSANRGQDEQYF.

The chain joins TRBV27 to TRBJ2-7, with D maybe TRBD1 (5 bases). The CDR3 length is 14 residues. Per germline, CDR1 MNHEY and CDR2 SMNVEV (reference sequence). The V end lost 5 bases, the J end lost 4 bases, and 15 bases lay between the germline ends. CDR3 region: CASSPGQFNYEQYF. The CDR3 DNA is TGTGCCAGCAGTCCCGGACAATTCAATTACGAGCAGTACTTC.

This clone was recorded only once. The V gene is TRBV6-1, the J gene TRBJ1-1, with D maybe TRBD1 (6 bases). CDR3 length equals 16 residues. Trimming left V 4 bases short and J 3 bases short, with 18 bases between. Germline values: CDR1 MNHNS, CDR2 SASEGT. The CDR3 DNA sequence: TGTGCCAGCAGTGTGACCCCGGGACAATTGGACACTGAAGCTTTCTTT. Translated: CASSVTPGQLDTEAFF.

The V gene is TRBV19, the J gene TRBJ1-1, with D hard to call. CDR1 is LNHDA and CDR2 is SQIVND in the germline V gene (reference sequence). The CDR3 has 16 amino acids. V lost 5 bases and J 4 bases, leaving 20 bases between the germline ends. The CDR3 sequence: CASSVPPHRVGTEAFF. DNA of the CDR3: TGTGCCAGTAGTGTCCCCCCGCACCGGGTTGGCACTGAAGCTTTCTTT.

The V call is TRBV5-4, the J call TRBJ2-3, with 8 bases that match TRBD2. V shed 1 base and J 1 base; nucleotides not matched to a gene: 11. The CDR3 totals 18 residues. Germline-derived CDR1 and CDR2 are SGHNT and YYREEE (reference sequence). CDR3 nucleotides: TGTGCCAGCAGCTTGAAACTAGCGGACCTCTTGGGCACAGATACGCAGTATTTT. This translates into CASSLKLADLLGTDTQYF.

This sequence joins TRBV7-6 and TRBJ2-1; perhaps TRBD2 as D (5 bases). The CDR3 has 18 amino acids. Trimming cost V 1 base and J 3 bases, with 19 bases left between them. Germline V CDR1 and CDR2: SGHVS, FNYEAQ. The CDR3 coding sequence is TGTGCCAGCAGCTTAGTCGGGCCGTCGGCGGGCAGCTACAATGAGCAGTTCTTC. Translation gives CASSLVGPSAGSYNEQFF.

This clone came up a few times. The rearrangement uses TRBV19 and TRBJ2-1; the match to TRBD2 covers 8 bases. This CDR3 comprises 13 residues. V trimming: 5 bases; J trimming: 7 bases; junction bases outside the gene matches: 4. Per germline, CDR1 LNHDA and CDR2 SQIVND (reference sequence). CDR3 sequence reads: CASSGTSYNEQFF. CDR3 DNA: TGTGCCAGTAGTGGGACTAGTTATAATGAGCAGTTCTTC.

The chain joins TRBV18 to TRBJ1-4; TRBD1 is a possible D gene (6 bases). V dropped 4 bases and J dropped 8 bases, with 17 bases sitting between them. CDR3 length equals 15 residues. Germline loops: CDR1 KGHSH, CDR2 LQKENI. CDR3 bases: TGTGCCAGCTCACTCAATCCAGGGGCGGAAGAAAAACTGTTTTTT. This translates into CASSLNPGAEEKLFF.

V gene TRBV11-1 combines with J gene TRBJ2-1; 8 nucleotides align to TRBD1. Germline CDR1 is SGHAT and CDR2 is FQDESV (reference sequence). The CDR3 sequence is 14 residues long. J was trimmed by 9 bases and V by 0 bases; bases with no gene match: 4. The chain's CDR3 is CASSLAIGTGEQFF. Here the CDR3 DNA reads TGTGCCAGCAGCTTAGCGATCGGGACAGGTGAGCAGTTCTTC. The full variable domain, its missing parts supplied by reference TRBV11-1 and TRBJ2-1, is EAEVAQSPRYKITEKSQAVAFWCDPISGHATLYWYRQILGQGPELLVQFQDESVVDDSQLPKDRFSAERLKGVDSTLKIQPAELGDSAMYLCASSLAIGTGEQFFGPGTRLTVL.

The gene calls are TRBV6-5 and TRBJ2-1; TRBD2 matches at 8 bases. J was trimmed by 3 bases and V by 4 bases; bases with no gene match: 5. Germline CDR1 and CDR2: MNHEY and SVGAGI. The CDR3 contains 15 residues. The DNA for the CDR3 is TGTGCCAGCAGTTTTAGGACTAGCTTCTACAATGAGCAGTTCTTC. It yields the protein CASSFRTSFYNEQFF.

V gene TRBV5-4 combines with J gene TRBJ2-1; possible D gene TRBD2, 7 bases. Germline-derived CDR1 and CDR2 are SGHNT and YYREEE (reference sequence). The CDR3 loop spans 15 amino acids. V shed 1 base and J shed 4 bases, with 12 bases lying between them. In nucleotides, the CDR3 is TGTGCCAGCAGCTTGAGGGGGGGCTATTACAATGAGCAGTTCTTC. This encodes CASSLRGGYYNEQFF.

This clone was counted between two and nine times. V usage is TRBV3-1 (or the pseudogene TRBV3-2) and J usage is TRBJ1-6; D may be TRBD1 (5 bases). The length of the CDR3 is 15 residues. Germline CDR1 reads LGHDT; CDR2 reads YNNKEL (reference sequence). Trimming stripped 1 base from V and 5 bases from J, with 9 bases between. CDR3 bases: TGTGCCAGCAGCCAAGGGTTAGGGGATAATTCACCCCTCCACTTT. Translated: CASSQGLGDNSPLHF.

The rearrangement joins TRBV7-6 to TRBJ2-3; 7 bases are a match to TRBD2. The CDR3 is 16 amino acids. Germline CDR1 reads SGHVS; CDR2 reads FNYEAQ. Trimming cost V 5 bases and J 2 bases; bases outside gene matches: 10. CDR3 in amino acids: CASSPLGGVITDTQYF. CDR3 nucleotide sequence: TGTGCCAGCAGCCCCCTGGGGGGGGTCATCACAGATACGCAGTATTTT. Full variable domain (remainder filled in from reference TRBV7-6 and TRBJ2-3): GAGVSQSPRYKVTKRGQDVALRCDPISGHVSLYWYRQALGQGPEFLTYFNYEAQQDKSGLPNDRFSAERPEGSISTLTIQRTEQRDSAMYRCASSPLGGVITDTQYFGPGTRLTVL.

A single count supports this clone. The J gene is TRBJ1-1, the V gene TRBV3-1 (or the pseudogene TRBV3-2); tentative D call: TRBD1 (6 bases). The V end was cut by 1 base, the J end by 1 base, with 13 bases between. The CDR3 covers 16 residues. From germline, CDR1 is LGHDT and CDR2 YNNKEL (reference sequence). CDR3 sequence: CASSQVNRAPNTEAFF. DNA of the CDR3: TGTGCCAGCAGCCAAGTGAACAGGGCTCCGAACACTGAAGCTTTCTTT.

This clone was seen a few times. The V call is TRBV3-1 (or the pseudogene TRBV3-2), the J call TRBJ2-5, with 8 bases aligning to TRBD1. J was trimmed by 13 bases and V by 4 bases; bases with no gene match: 17. Germline loops: CDR1 LGHDT, CDR2 YNNKEL (reference sequence). The CDR3 loop spans 15 amino acids. The CDR3 DNA sequence: TGTGCCAGCAGCCGCGGACAGGGTAAAACCCACCAACGGTACTTC. It encodes CASSRGQGKTHQRYF.

This clone was seen many times. The V gene is TRBV7-9, the J gene TRBJ1-6, with unresolved D. The CDR3 consists of 13 residues. V dropped 5 bases and J dropped 8 bases, with 10 bases sitting between them. Germline CDR1 and CDR2: SEHNR and FQNEAQ (reference sequence). CDR3 amino acids: CASSPYGDSPLHF. Here the CDR3 DNA reads TGTGCCAGCAGCCCATACGGGGATTCACCCCTCCACTTT.

This chain links TRBV6-1 with TRBJ1-4; D is uncertain. The CDR3 contains 17 residues. Germline V gives CDR1 MNHNS, CDR2 SASEGT. The V end was cut by 4 bases, the J end by 1 base, with 16 bases between. The CDR3, as DNA: TGTGCCAGCAGTGCCTCACCCGGGTTTGTAACTAATGAAAAACTGTTTTTT. As protein: CASSASPGFVTNEKLFF.